The clone carrying this T cell receptor (beta chain) was counted at least ten times. Trimming took off 4 bases at V and 3 bases at J, with 3 bases between the two ends. CDR3 size: 11 residues. Germline CDR1 is SQVTM and CDR2 is ANQGSEA. This record comes from a study of response to subunit inactivated influenza vaccine. TCRdb called the RT-PCR reads again in MiXCR, with one record for every CDR3 protein. The sample comprises about 780,000 distinct CDR3 sequences, around a sixth of which are singletons, and 11% rests with the top ten. This sequence joins TRBV29-1 and TRBJ2-2, with D uncertain. This material consisted of PBMCs from blood, taken 4 to 6 days after vaccination. The receptor comes from a man in his forties or fifties who received an inactivated influenza vaccine. The CDR3, as DNA: TGCAGCGTTGTTGACACCGGGGAGCTGTTTTTT. Its translation is CSVVDTGELFF.